The next 24 T cell receptor beta chains were all read from a single sample in a study of T cell repertoires in cytomegalovirus infection. TCRdb processed the reads anew with MiXCR; each CDR3 protein has one entry. The table lists approximately 990,000 distinct CDR3 sequences, around 31% of them singletons, with over 11% in the top ten. These receptors have no known antigen. Sample: cultured CD8+ T cells from PBMCs, taken from culture after CMV antigen stimulation. Receptors were obtained from a human donor in good health (CMV status not recorded). Some clones in this sample may be carry-over from other donors' samples.

This clonotype showed up just a few times. V is TRBV27 and J is TRBJ2-5; D is possibly TRBD1 or TRBD2 (5 bases each). The V end lost 5 bases, the J end lost 6 bases, and 7 bases lay between the germline ends. CDR1 is MNHEY, CDR2 SMNVEV, per germline (reference sequence). CDR3 length equals 11 residues. CDR3 region: CASSGGKTQYF. The CDR3 nucleotides are TGTGCCAGCAGTGGGGGAAAGACCCAGTACTTC.

This clonotype showed up just a few times. The chain uses TRBV6-5 and TRBJ2-1, with D possibly matching TRBD2 (6 bases). Looked up from germline, CDR1 is MNHEY and CDR2 is SVGAGI. The CDR3 runs to 15 residues. Trimming cost V 0 bases and J 6 bases, with 12 bases left between them. The CDR3 loop is CASSYSGGPGNEQFF. CDR3 nucleotides: TGTGCCAGCAGTTACTCCGGGGGTCCTGGCAATGAGCAGTTCTTC.

The sample holds a few counts of this clonotype. The chain is built from TRBV6-1 and TRBJ1-6, with a tentative D call TRBD1 (6 bases). The CDR3 consists of 15 residues. Trimming took off 6 bases at V and 6 bases at J, with 15 bases between the two ends. Germline V gene lookup returns CDR1 MNHNS and CDR2 SASEGT. CDR3 sequence: CASRELQGPNSPLHF. The CDR3 bases are TGTGCCAGCAGAGAACTCCAGGGGCCTAATTCACCCCTCCACTTT.

Details on this clonotype: The conserved phenylalanine or tryptophan is not found at the CDR3 terminus, so this likely reflects a read error. The chain has TRBV27 and TRBJ1-1; D perhaps matches TRBD1 (5 bases). V lost 0 bases and J lost 0, with 8 bases in between. This CDR3 is 15 amino acids long. The germline CDR1 and CDR2 sequences are MNHEY and SMNVEV (reference sequence). CDR3 nucleotide sequence: TGTGCCAGCAGTTTATCCAGGGCCTTGAACACTGAAGCTTTCTCT. It yields the protein CASSLSRALNTEAFS.

Concerning this clonotype itself: At one boundary the junction diverges from the germline segment, which might be a read error. The chain links TRBV7-2 to TRBJ2-1; TRBD2 matches 8 bases. Germline V lookup: CDR1 SGHTA, CDR2 FQGNSA. The CDR3 runs 17 residues. This CDR3 is CVSSLGLAGSSYNEQFF. The CDR3 DNA reads as TGTGTCAGCAGCTTAGGGTTAGCGGGAAGCTCCTACAATGAGCAGTTCTTC.

In this sample, this clonotype turned up a few times. The V and J genes are TRBV7-6 and TRBJ2-2; D uncertain. CDR1 is SGHVS and CDR2 is FNYEAQ in the germline V gene. Trimming removed 10 bases from V and 7 bases from J, with 10 bases in between. There are 11 residues in the CDR3. CDR3 sequence reads: CATLGGGELFF. CDR3 coding DNA: TGTGCCACCCTCGGCGGCGGGGAGCTGTTTTTT. The full variable domain, its missing parts supplied by reference TRBV7-6 and TRBJ2-2, is GAGVSQSPRYKVTKRGQDVALRCDPISGHVSLYWYRQALGQGPEFLTYFNYEAQQDKSGLPNDRFSAERPEGSISTLTIQRTEQRDSAMYRCATLGGGELFFGEGSRLTVL.

This clonotype has ten or more counts. The V and J genes are TRBV7-9 and TRBJ2-2; TRBD2 is a possible D gene (5 bases). Germline V gene lookup returns CDR1 SEHNR and CDR2 FQNEAQ (reference sequence). V lost 5 bases, J lost 0 bases, and 16 bases lay in between. The CDR3 loop spans 17 amino acids. In DNA, the CDR3 is TGTGCCAGCAGCCTACAGCGAGGGTTATCGAACACCGGGGAGCTGTTTTTT. Translating gives CASSLQRGLSNTGELFF.

This sequence joins TRBV6-6 and TRBJ1-1; the D gene is possibly TRBD1 (5 bases). Germline assignment: CDR1 MNHNY and CDR2 SVGAGI (reference sequence). Trimming pared 0 bases from V and 0 bases from J, leaving 20 bases between. The CDR3 sequence is 19 residues long. The CDR3 DNA is TGTGCCAGCAGTTACTCGAATCTTAACCTTAGACAGCTGAACACTGAAGCTTTCTTT. Its translation: CASSYSNLNLRQLNTEAFF.

The chain couples TRBV20-1 to TRBJ1-3, with 7 bases matching TRBD1. In germline, CDR1 is DFQATT, CDR2 SNEGSKA (reference sequence). This CDR3 has 17 residues. With 5 bases clipped from V and 0 bases from J, the junction kept 13 bases outside the gene matches. CDR3 amino acids: CSAGGPTGLSSGNTIYF. The CDR3 nucleotides are TGCAGTGCTGGGGGGCCGACAGGGTTAAGCTCTGGAAACACCATATATTTT.

In this sample, this clonotype turned up a few times. The rearrangement links TRBV29-1 to TRBJ1-2, with 7 bases matching TRBD1. With 4 bases clipped from V and 5 bases from J, the junction kept 7 bases outside the gene matches. Germline V CDR1 and CDR2: SQVTM, ANQGSEA. The CDR3 is 13 amino acids. Here the CDR3 DNA reads TGCAGCGTTGGGACAGGAGATTTTTATGGCTACACCTTC. Protein: CSVGTGDFYGYTF.

The chain joins TRBV19 to TRBJ1-2, with TRBD1 matching 10 bases. The CDR3 contains 16 residues. Germline loops: CDR1 LNHDA, CDR2 SQIVND (reference sequence). Trimming removed 5 bases from V and 8 bases from J; junction bases left unmatched: 14. CDR3 DNA sequence: TGTGCCAGTAGTCTAATGGGACAGGGGACCCCCTACGGCTACACCTTC. It encodes CASSLMGQGTPYGYTF.

This clonotype was found a few times. J is TRBJ2-7 and V is TRBV12-3 or TRBV12-4; 8 positions agree with TRBD1. V lost 5 bases, J lost 3 bases, and 9 bases stayed unmatched. The length of the CDR3 is 15 residues. DNA for the CDR3: TGTGCCAGCAGTAGACAGGGGCGCAAGTACTACGAGCAGTACTTC. It is translated as CASSRQGRKYYEQYF.

This clonotype was counted only a few times. This sequence joins TRBV6-1 and TRBJ1-1; D is undetermined. V lost 7 bases to trimming and J lost 4 bases, with 7 bases between them. Germline values: CDR1 MNHNS, CDR2 SASEGT. The length of the CDR3 is 11 residues. CDR3: CASKDLTEAFF. The CDR3 bases are TGTGCCAGCAAGGACCTCACTGAAGCTTTCTTT.

The chain employs TRBV6-5 and TRBJ2-4; 11 bases align to TRBD1. The CDR3 runs 15 residues. The germline gives CDR1 MNHEY, CDR2 SVGAGI. V trimming: 5 bases; J trimming: 9 bases; junction bases outside the gene matches: 9. The CDR3 loop is CASSPGTGGFGIQYF. CDR3 DNA sequence: TGTGCCAGCAGTCCCGGGACAGGGGGGTTTGGCATTCAGTACTTC.

The V gene is TRBV18, the J gene TRBJ2-1; D gene uncertain. Per the germline V gene, CDR1 is KGHSH and CDR2 is LQKENI. Trimming stripped 3 bases from V and 0 bases from J, with 15 bases between. The CDR3 is 17 amino acids. CDR3 in amino acids: CASSPAEFKSSYNEQFF. The CDR3 DNA sequence: TGTGCCAGCTCACCGGCAGAGTTTAAAAGCTCCTACAATGAGCAGTTCTTC.

The chain joins TRBV20-1 to TRBJ1-1; D is ambiguous. Germline CDR1 reads DFQATT; CDR2 reads SNEGSKA (reference sequence). The V end was cut by 4 bases, the J end by 0 bases, with 15 bases between. The CDR3 has 15 amino acids. The CDR3 loop is CSANRWTDMNTEAFF. Here the CDR3 DNA reads TGCAGTGCTAACCGGTGGACGGATATGAACACTGAAGCTTTCTTT.

The V and J genes are TRBV4-1 and TRBJ1-5; weak D call: TRBD1 (5 bases). The V end lost 1 base, the J end lost 7 bases, and 17 bases lay between the germline ends. Looked up from germline, CDR1 is MGHRA and CDR2 is YSYEKL. The CDR3 extends over 16 amino acids. The CDR3 loop is CASSQVLGSSGQPQHF. The CDR3 nucleotides are TGCGCCAGCAGCCAAGTTTTGGGGTCGTCAGGGCAGCCCCAGCATTTT.

The chain employs TRBV11-2 and TRBJ1-5; D might be TRBD1 (5 bases). Trimming cost V 1 base and J 7 bases, with 14 bases left between them. CDR3 length: 15 amino acids. Germline values: CDR1 SGHAT, CDR2 FQNNGV. CDR3 nucleotides: TGTGCCAGCAGCTTAGGACGAGGGGCATTACAGCCCCAGCATTTT. Amino acid sequence: CASSLGRGALQPQHF.

This clonotype was observed a handful of times. The chain recombines TRBV7-9 with TRBJ2-7, with D possibly being TRBD2 (5 bases). Germline CDR1 and CDR2: SEHNR and FQNEAQ (reference sequence). With 5 bases removed from V and 0 bases from J, the gap between germline ends came to 17 bases. CDR3 length: 16 amino acids. CDR3 residues: CASSPSSEGSSYEQYF. Written as DNA, the CDR3 is TGTGCCAGCAGCCCCAGTTCCGAGGGAAGCTCCTACGAGCAGTACTTC.

This clonotype was seen a few times. The chain has TRBV2 and TRBJ2-7; possibly TRBD1 or TRBD2 for D (5 bases each). The V end was cut by 6 bases, the J end by 2 bases, with 14 bases between. CDR1 is SNHLY, CDR2 FYNNEI, per germline. This CDR3 has 14 amino acids. The CDR3 is CASSRDLGTYEQYF. The CDR3 DNA is TGTGCCAGCAGCCGGGACCTCGGCACCTACGAGCAGTACTTC.

The sample holds a few counts of this clonotype. The chain has TRBV12-3 or TRBV12-4 and TRBJ1-6, with D uncertain. The V end lost 3 bases, the J end lost 6 bases, and 15 bases lay between the germline ends. The CDR3 is made up of 16 amino acids. The CDR3 nucleotides are TGTGCCAGCAGTTTCCCCCCCGAATCAGCTAATTCACCCCTCCACTTT. It encodes CASSFPPESANSPLHF.

The chain has TRBV5-4 and TRBJ2-1; D unclear. Germline V gene sequence: CDR1 SGHNT, CDR2 YYREEE (reference sequence). The V end lost 4 bases, the J end lost 7 bases, and 18 bases lay between the germline ends. This CDR3 is built from 15 residues. The CDR3 DNA reads as TGTGCCAGCAGCACCGGACCTATCTCAAGGAATGAGCAGTTCTTC. Translating gives CASSTGPISRNEQFF. Looking up the rest from reference TRBV5-4 and TRBJ2-1 gives the full variable domain: ETGVTQSPTHLIKTRGQQVTLRCSSQSGHNTVSWYQQALGQGPQFIFQYYREEENGRGNFPPRFSGLQFPNYSSELNVNALELDDSALYLCASSTGPISRNEQFFGPGTRLTVL.

This clonotype has just a few counts. The V gene is TRBV28, the J gene TRBJ2-1; the D is unclear. Germline values: CDR1 MDHEN, CDR2 SYDVKM. The CDR3 spans 13 residues. Trimming pared 8 bases from V and 5 bases from J, leaving 13 bases between. For the CDR3, the DNA is TGTGCCAGCGATGACCGCGGAGACAATGAGCAGTTCTTC. It specifies CASDDRGDNEQFF.

This clonotype was seen more than once but under ten times. This chain joins TRBV28 and TRBJ1-1; possible D gene TRBD1, 6 bases. The germline V and J ends were trimmed by 8 bases and 7 bases, with 14 bases remaining between them. This CDR3 region has 12 residues. Germline V lookup: CDR1 MDHEN, CDR2 SYDVKM. For the CDR3, the DNA is TGTGCCAGCCGCCAGGGGTCCGGTGAAGCTTTCTTT. Its translation: CASRQGSGEAFF.